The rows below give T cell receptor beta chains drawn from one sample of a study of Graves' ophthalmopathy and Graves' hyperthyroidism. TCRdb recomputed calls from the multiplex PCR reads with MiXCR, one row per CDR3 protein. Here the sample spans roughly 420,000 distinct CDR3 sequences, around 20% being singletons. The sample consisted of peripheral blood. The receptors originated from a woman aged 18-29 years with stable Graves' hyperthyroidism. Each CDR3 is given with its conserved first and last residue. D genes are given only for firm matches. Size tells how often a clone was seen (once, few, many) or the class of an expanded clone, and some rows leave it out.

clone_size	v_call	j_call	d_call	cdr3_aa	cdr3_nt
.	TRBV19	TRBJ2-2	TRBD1	CASGGRGRASGELFF	TGTGCCAGTGGGGGTAGGGGGCGCGCGAGCGGGGAGCTGTTTTTT
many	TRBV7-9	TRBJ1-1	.	CASSFGWRMNTEAFF	TGTGCCAGCAGCTTTGGGTGGAGAATGAACACTGAAGCTTTCTTT
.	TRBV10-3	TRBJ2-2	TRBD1	CAAGTGSAGELCF	TGTGCCGCTGGGACAGGGAGCGCCGGGGAGCTGTGTTTT
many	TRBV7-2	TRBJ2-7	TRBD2	CASSFSGSPGYEQYF	TGTGCCAGCAGTTTTAGCGGGAGTCCTGGCTACGAGCAGTACTTC
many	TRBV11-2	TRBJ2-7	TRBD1	CASTVTGTGGSYEQYF	TGTGCCAGCACCGTAACTGGGACAGGCGGCTCCTACGAGCAGTACTTC
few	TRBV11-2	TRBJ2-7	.	CASSAGREQYF	TGTGCCAGCAGCGCAGGTCGGGAGCAGTACTTC
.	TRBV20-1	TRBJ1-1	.	CSARDRKTGAFF	TGCAGTGCTAGAGATAGGAAGACGGGAGCTTTCTTT
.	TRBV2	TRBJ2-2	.	CASSEYLRTANTGELFF	TGTGCCAGCAGCGAATATCTTAGGACGGCGAACACCGGGGAGCTGTTTTTT
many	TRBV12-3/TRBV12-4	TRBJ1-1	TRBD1	CASSLGTAGGVYTEAFF	TGTGCCAGCAGTTTGGGGACAGCCGGGGGGGTTTACACTGAAGCTTTCTTT
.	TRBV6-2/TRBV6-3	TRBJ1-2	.	CASSYSLREGSEGYTF	TGTGCCAGCAGTTACTCCCTCAGGGAGGGGTCGGAAGGCTACACCTTC
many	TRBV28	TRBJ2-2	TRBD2	CASSLIGLVVTGELFF	TGTGCCAGCAGTTTAATAGGACTAGTTGTCACCGGGGAGCTGTTTTTT
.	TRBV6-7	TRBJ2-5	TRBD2	CATLSPGLAGLQETQYF	TGTGCCACCTTGAGCCCGGGACTAGCAGGACTCCAAGAGACCCAGTACTTC
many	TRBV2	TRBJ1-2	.	CASRWDGYTF	TGTGCCAGCAGATGGGACGGCTACACCTTC
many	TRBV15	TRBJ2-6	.	CATSRDEGWGSGANVLTF	TGTGCCACCAGCAGAGACGAGGGCTGGGGCTCTGGGGCCAACGTCCTGACTTTC
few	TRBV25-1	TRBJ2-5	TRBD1	CASKTGGFMETQYF	TGTGCCAGCAAAACAGGGGGCTTCATGGAGACCCAGTACTTC
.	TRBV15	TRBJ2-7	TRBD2	CATSSEGTSGLYEQYF	TGTGCCACCAGCAGTGAAGGGACTAGCGGACTCTACGAGCAGTACTTC
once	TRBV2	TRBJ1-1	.	CASSDEYWEAFF	TGTGCCAGCAGTGACGAGTATTGGGAAGCTTTCTTT
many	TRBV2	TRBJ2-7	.	CALRRASSEQYF	TGTGCCCTCCGTCGGGCTTCCAGCGAGCAGTACTTC
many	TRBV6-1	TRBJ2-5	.	CARREPRGETQYF	TGTGCCAGACGGGAGCCCCGAGGAGAGACCCAGTACTTC
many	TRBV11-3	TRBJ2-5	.	CASSLDGSDEQETQYF	TGTGCCAGCAGCTTAGATGGGAGTGACGAACAAGAGACCCAGTACTTC
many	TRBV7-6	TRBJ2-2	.	CASRRYPNTGELFF	TGTGCCAGCAGACGTTATCCGAACACCGGGGAGCTGTTTTTT
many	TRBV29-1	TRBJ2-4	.	CSVVWRQNIQYF	TGCAGCGTTGTTTGGAGGCAAAACATTCAGTACTTC
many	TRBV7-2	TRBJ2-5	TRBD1	CASSFKDRGKTQYF	TGTGCCAGCAGCTTCAAGGACAGGGGGAAGACCCAGTACTTC
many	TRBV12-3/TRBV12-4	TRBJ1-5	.	CASSFNLWNQPQHF	TGTGCCAGCAGTTTTAATTTATGGAATCAGCCCCAGCATTTT